Below, one TCR beta chain is given with its context. This sample was taken from a study of blood T cell repertoires in COVID-19. TCRdb's copy holds only in-frame clones and misses some; the assay was immunoSEQ multiplex PCR. The data show approximately 70,000 clones, 75% to 90% seen once. The CDR3 has 12 residues. Germline CDR1 reads MGHDK; CDR2 reads SYGVNS. Trimming left V 3 bases short and J 3 bases short, with 5 bases between. Specimen: peripheral blood. The J gene is TRBJ1-2, the V gene TRBV25-1; D is uncertain. The receptor's source is a woman of 80 years or more with active or convalescent COVID-19. The CDR3 sequence: CASSEGDYGYTF. The CDR3, as DNA: TGTGCCAGCAGTGAGGGAGACTATGGCTACACCTTC.